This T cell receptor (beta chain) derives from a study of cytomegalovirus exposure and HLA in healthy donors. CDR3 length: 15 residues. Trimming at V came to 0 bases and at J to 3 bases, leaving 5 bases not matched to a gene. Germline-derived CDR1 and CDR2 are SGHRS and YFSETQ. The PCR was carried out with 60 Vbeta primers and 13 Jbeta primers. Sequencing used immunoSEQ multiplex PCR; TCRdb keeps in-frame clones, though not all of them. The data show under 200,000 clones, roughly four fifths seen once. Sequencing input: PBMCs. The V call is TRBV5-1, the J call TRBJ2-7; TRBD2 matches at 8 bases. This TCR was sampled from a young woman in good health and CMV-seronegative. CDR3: CASSLGTSKIYEQYF. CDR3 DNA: TGCGCCAGCAGCTTGGGGACTAGCAAGATCTACGAGCAGTACTTC.